This T cell receptor (beta chain) originates from a study of T cell responses to AZD1222 COVID-19 vaccine. Concerning this clone itself: Its specificity is not known.

Data came from immunoSEQ multiplex PCR; TCRdb stores just in-frame clones and leaves some out. The sample consists of about 130,000 clones, around 87% of them appearing once. CDR1 and CDR2 (germline): LNHDA, SQIVND (reference sequence). CDR3 size: 15 residues. V dropped 8 bases and J dropped 4 bases, with 20 bases sitting between them. Notes on the study in general: Females outnumbered males among donors, who were mostly white British; clonal diversity was possibly underestimated.

Source: peripheral blood, taken on day 0 of AZD1222 vaccination. J is TRBJ1-1 and V is TRBV19; D uncertain. The clonotype was recovered from an adult in good health. The DNA for the CDR3 is TGTGCCAGTCTGTCCGAAGGGCGGGCGAGCACTGAAGCTTTCTTT. Protein sequence: CASLSEGRASTEAFF.